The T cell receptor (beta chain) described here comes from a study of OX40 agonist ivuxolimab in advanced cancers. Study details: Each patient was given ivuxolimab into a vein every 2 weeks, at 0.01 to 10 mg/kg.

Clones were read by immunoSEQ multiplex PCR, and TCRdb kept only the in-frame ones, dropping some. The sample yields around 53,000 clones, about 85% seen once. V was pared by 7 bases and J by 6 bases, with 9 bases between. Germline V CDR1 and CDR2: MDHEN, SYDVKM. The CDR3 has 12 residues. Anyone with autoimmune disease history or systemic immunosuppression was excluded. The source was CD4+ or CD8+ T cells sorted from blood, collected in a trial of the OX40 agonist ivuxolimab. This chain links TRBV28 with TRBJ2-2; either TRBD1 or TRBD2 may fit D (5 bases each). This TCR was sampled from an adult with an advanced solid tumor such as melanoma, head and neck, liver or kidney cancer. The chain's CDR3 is CASTRGSGELFF. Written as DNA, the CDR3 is TGTGCCAGCACGAGGGGCTCCGGGGAGCTGTTTTTT.